Here is one T cell receptor (beta chain) with its context. After extraction with the RNeasy kit, about 0.45 to 1 ug of the RNA was reverse transcribed using random hexamers. An immunoSEQ multiplex PCR generated amplified TCR beta CDR3 products spanning 54 Vbeta and 13 Jbeta. Via MiXCR, TCRdb re-called the immunoSEQ multiplex PCR reads, giving one row per CDR3 protein. The sample has hundreds of thousands of distinct CDR3 sequences; 80% to 95% are singletons. TEMRA cells were FACS-enriched, and CD8+ and CD4+ T cells were isolated negatively. These data belong to a study of CD8 T cells in Susac syndrome. Per the germline V gene, CDR1 is LGHDT and CDR2 is YNNKEL (reference sequence). The CDR3 is 16 amino acids. After removal of 0 bases from V and 9 bases from J, the junction contained 11 bases not matched to a gene.

Material for sequencing was CD8+ T cells from PBMCs. The sequence was obtained from a human donor with multiple sclerosis. This chain connects TRBV3-1 to TRBJ2-7; 10 bases align to TRBD2. CDR3 loop: CASSQDKLAGRLGQYF. In DNA form, the CDR3 reads TGTGCCAGCAGCCAAGATAAACTAGCGGGGCGTCTGGGGCAGTACTTC.